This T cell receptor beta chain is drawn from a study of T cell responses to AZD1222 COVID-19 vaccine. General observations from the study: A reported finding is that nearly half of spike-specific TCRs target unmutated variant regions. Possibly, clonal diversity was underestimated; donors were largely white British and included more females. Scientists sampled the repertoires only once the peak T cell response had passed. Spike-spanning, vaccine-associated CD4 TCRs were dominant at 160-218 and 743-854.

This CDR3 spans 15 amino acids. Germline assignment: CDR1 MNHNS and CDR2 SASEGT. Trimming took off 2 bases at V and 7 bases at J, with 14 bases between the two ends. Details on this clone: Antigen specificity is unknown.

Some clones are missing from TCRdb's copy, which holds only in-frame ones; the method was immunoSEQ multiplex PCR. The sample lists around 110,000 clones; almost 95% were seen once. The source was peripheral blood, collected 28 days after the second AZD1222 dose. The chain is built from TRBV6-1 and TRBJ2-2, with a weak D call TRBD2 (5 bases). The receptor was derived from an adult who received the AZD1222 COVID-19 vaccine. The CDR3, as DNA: TGTGCCAGCAGTGAATCCTTTAGCGCGATCGGGGAGCTGTTTTTT. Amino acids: CASSESFSAIGELFF.